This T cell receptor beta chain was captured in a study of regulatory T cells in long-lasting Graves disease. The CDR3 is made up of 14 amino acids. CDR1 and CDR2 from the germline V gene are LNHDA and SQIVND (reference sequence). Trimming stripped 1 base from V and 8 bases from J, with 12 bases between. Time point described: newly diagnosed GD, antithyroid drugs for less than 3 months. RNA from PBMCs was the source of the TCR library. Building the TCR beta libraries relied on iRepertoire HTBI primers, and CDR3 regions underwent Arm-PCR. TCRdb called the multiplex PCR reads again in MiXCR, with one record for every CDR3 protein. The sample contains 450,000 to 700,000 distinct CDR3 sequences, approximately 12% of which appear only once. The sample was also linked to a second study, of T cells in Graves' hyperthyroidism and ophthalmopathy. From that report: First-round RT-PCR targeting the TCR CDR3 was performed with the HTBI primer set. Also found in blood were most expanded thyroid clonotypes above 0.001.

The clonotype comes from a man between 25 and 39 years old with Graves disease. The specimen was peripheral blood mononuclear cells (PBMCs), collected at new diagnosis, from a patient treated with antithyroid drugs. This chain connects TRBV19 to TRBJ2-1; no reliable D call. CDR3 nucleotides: TGTGCCAGTAGTATAGGGGGTCATTCGTATGAGCAGTTCTTC. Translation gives CASSIGGHSYEQFF.